The 25 T cell receptor beta chains below all came from one sample that was sequenced in a study of T cell responses to AZD1222 COVID-19 vaccine (dated by TCRdb to about 2021). The sample's time point label is to be understood as: about 28 days (+/-7) after the second vaccine dose. The protocol used for the library was the immunoSEQ multiplex PCR assay. TCRdb took this table from immuneACCESS and kept in-frame rearrangements with V and J called. Such tables lack part of the clones; where checked against another copy, unresolved V genes explain under half of the gap, and the rest is unexplained. For this sample there are around 130,000 clones; around 90% appear just once. About 6% of the sample is in the top ten clones. Specimen: peripheral blood, collected 28 days after the second AZD1222 dose. The origin of the receptors is an adult who received the AZD1222 COVID-19 vaccine.

The rearrangement links TRBV5-6 to TRBJ1-6, with 7 bases lining up with TRBD1. Germline V gene lookup returns CDR1 SGHDT and CDR2 YYEEEE. Trimming removed 4 bases from V and 8 bases from J; junction bases left unmatched: 12. The CDR3 length is 16 residues. This CDR3 reads CASSSLGGDSYSPLHF. CDR3 nucleotide sequence: TGTGCCAGCAGCAGCCTCGGGGGGGACAGCTATTCACCCCTCCACTTT.

In this sample, this clone turned up a few times. V usage is TRBV7-3 and J usage is TRBJ2-1; D is uncertain. Per germline, CDR1 SGHTA and CDR2 FQGTGA. The CDR3 covers 14 residues. The germline V and J ends were trimmed by 2 bases and 7 bases, with 12 bases remaining between them. The CDR3 DNA reads TGTGCCAGCAGCTTATCAGTGGGTCTTAATGAGCAGTTCTTC. Translating it yields CASSLSVGLNEQFF. The full variable domain, rest sourced from reference TRBV7-3 and TRBJ2-1, is GAGVSQTPSNKVTEKGKYVELRCDPISGHTALYWYRQSLGQGPEFLIYFQGTGAADDSGLPNDRFFAVRPEGSVSTLKIQRTERGDSAVYLCASSLSVGLNEQFFGPGTRLTVL.

This rearrangement joins TRBV4-1 to TRBJ2-1; possible D gene TRBD2, 6 bases. The germline V gene has CDR1 MGHRA and CDR2 YSYEKL. V was shortened by 0 bases and J by 0 bases, with 12 bases between the two germline ends. The length of the CDR3 is 17 residues. CDR3 region: CASSQDHGGNSYNEQFF. In DNA form, the CDR3 reads TGCGCCAGCAGCCAAGATCACGGCGGGAACTCCTACAATGAGCAGTTCTTC.

The rearrangement joins TRBV6-1 to TRBJ1-2; tentatively, D is TRBD1 (6 bases). Trimming pared 2 bases from V and 4 bases from J, leaving 14 bases between. The germline V gene encodes CDR1 MNHNS and CDR2 SASEGT. The CDR3 is 15 amino acids. The CDR3 sequence is CASSEQGPALYGYTF. In DNA, the CDR3 is TGTGCCAGCAGTGAACAGGGGCCCGCCCTCTATGGCTACACCTTC.

This clone showed up just once. This sequence joins TRBV7-9 and TRBJ1-5; TRBD1 might be the D (6 bases). This CDR3 is 14 amino acids long. The V end lost 3 bases, the J end lost 6 bases, and 12 bases lay between the germline ends. Germline V CDR1 and CDR2: SEHNR, FQNEAQ (reference sequence). The DNA for the CDR3 is TGTGCCAGCAGCTTTGGGACACAAAGTCAGCCCCAGCATTTT. Its translation: CASSFGTQSQPQHF.

The chain is built from TRBV12-5 and TRBJ2-3; D call uncertain. Trimming took 4 bases from V and 6 from J, leaving 5 bases between them. The CDR3 sequence is 11 residues long. The germline CDR1 and CDR2 sequences are LGHNT and FRNRAP. This CDR3 is CASGSYDTQYF. CDR3 DNA: TGTGCTAGTGGTTCCTACGATACGCAGTATTTT.

The chain carries TRBV2 and TRBJ2-3; D might be TRBD2 (6 bases). Trimming took 2 bases from V and 8 from J, leaving 11 bases between them. The CDR3 sequence is 13 residues long. CDR1 is SNHLY, CDR2 FYNNEI, per germline. DNA for the CDR3: TGTGCCAGCAGTGAACAGACTAGTGGTACGCAGTATTTT. Amino acids: CASSEQTSGTQYF.

This chain links TRBV2 with TRBJ1-1; 9 positions agree with TRBD1. This CDR3 contains 14 residues. Germline V gene sequence: CDR1 SNHLY, CDR2 FYNNEI. Losses at the gene ends were 6 bases for V and 4 bases for J; bases not matched to a gene: 6. This chain's CDR3 is CASRLTGGATEAFF. The CDR3 DNA follows: TGTGCCAGCAGATTGACAGGGGGTGCCACTGAAGCTTTCTTT.

This chain joins TRBV30 and TRBJ2-3; TRBD2 aligns across 7 bases. Germline V gene sequence: CDR1 GTSNPN, CDR2 SVGIG (reference sequence). V lost 0 bases, J lost 4 bases, and 1 base stayed unmatched. The CDR3 is 13 amino acids. CDR3 coding DNA: TGTGCCTGGAGTGTGGGGGGGGCAGATACGCAGTATTTT. Translated: CAWSVGGADTQYF.

The chain is built from TRBV18 and TRBJ1-1; 11 positions match TRBD1. This CDR3 contains 15 residues. Germline V gene lookup returns CDR1 KGHSH and CDR2 LQKENI. With V trimmed by 2 bases and J by 6 bases, 5 bases remained unmatched. In DNA, the CDR3 is TGTGCCAGCTCACCAAGGACAGGGGGCGCCTCTGAAGCTTTCTTT. Encoded protein: CASSPRTGGASEAFF.

A word on this clone: Other DNA sequences in this sample translate to the same CDR3. The rearrangement joins TRBV7-2 to TRBJ1-1; 8 bases are shared with TRBD1. The CDR3 covers 13 residues. J gave up 4 bases and V 6 bases, and 4 bases lay outside the gene matches. The V gene's germline CDR1 is SGHTA and CDR2 FQGNSA. The CDR3 loop reads CASSLDRGTEAFF. The CDR3 DNA reads as TGTGCCAGCAGTCTTGACAGGGGCACTGAAGCTTTCTTT.

The CDR3 spells CASSLGAGGRGTQYF. The CDR3 DNA sequence: TGCGCCAGCAGCTTGGGAGCGGGTGGACGGGGGACCCAGTACTTC. The V call is TRBV5-1, the J call TRBJ2-5; D perhaps matches TRBD2 (6 bases). The V end lost 0 bases, the J end lost 7 bases, and 16 bases lay between the germline ends. Germline CDR1 reads SGHRS; CDR2 reads YFSETQ. The CDR3 is 15 residues long.

The rearrangement uses TRBV28 and TRBJ1-5; D not resolved. The ends were cut back, 2 bases at V and 5 bases at J, with 13 bases in the middle. CDR1 is MDHEN, CDR2 SYDVKM, per germline. The CDR3 contains 15 residues. The CDR3 protein is CASSLGGRRDQPQHF. The CDR3 bases are TGTGCCAGCAGTTTAGGAGGCCGACGTGATCAGCCCCAGCATTTT. Based on the CDR3 plus reference TRBV28 and TRBJ1-5, the full variable domain is DVKVTQSSRYLVKRTGEKVFLECVQDMDHENMFWYRQDPGLGLRLIYFSYDVKMKEKGDIPEGYSVSREKKERFSLILESASTNQTSMYLCASSLGGRRDQPQHFGDGTRLSIL.

The chain is built from TRBV5-6 and TRBJ2-1; 9 nucleotides match TRBD2. V lost 0 bases to trimming and J lost 2 bases; unmatched junction nucleotides: 3. The CDR3 is 16 residues long. Germline V lookup: CDR1 SGHDT, CDR2 YYEEEE. CDR3 nucleotide sequence: TGTGCCAGCAGCTTGGGTAGCGGGAGCACCTACAATGAGCAGTTCTTC. This codes for CASSLGSGSTYNEQFF.

This chain links TRBV5-1 with TRBJ2-1; a weak D match, TRBD1 (5 bases). CDR1 is SGHRS, CDR2 YFSETQ, per germline. V lost 1 base, J lost 7 bases, and 12 bases lay in between. This CDR3 comprises 14 residues. The CDR3 region is CASSLQQGRNEQFF. In nucleotides, the CDR3 is TGCGCCAGCAGCTTGCAGCAGGGTAGGAATGAGCAGTTCTTC.

This clone was detected only once. The gene calls are TRBV12-5 and TRBJ1-2; TRBD1 matches 8 bases. Germline V lookup: CDR1 LGHNT, CDR2 FRNRAP. The CDR3 length is 13 residues. V dropped 7 bases and J dropped 5; count of bases not matched to a gene: 6. The CDR3 loop reads CASASGTGYGYTF. The CDR3 bases are TGTGCTAGTGCCTCCGGGACAGGATATGGCTACACCTTC.

The rearrangement joins TRBV6-1 to TRBJ2-7; 9 nucleotides align to TRBD2. V dropped 3 bases and J dropped 3; count of bases not matched to a gene: 15. CDR3 length equals 18 residues. Germline V lookup: CDR1 MNHNS, CDR2 SASEGT. The CDR3: CASSDPTGVAGDYYEQYF. CDR3 nucleotide sequence: TGTGCCAGCAGTGACCCTACGGGGGTAGCGGGGGACTACTACGAGCAGTACTTC.

CDR3 nucleotides: TGTGCCAGCAGCTCACCAGGACAGGGAGGTCTCGGGGATGGCTACACCTTC. Translated, it gives CASSSPGQGGLGDGYTF. The chain combines TRBV5-4 with TRBJ1-2, with 8 bases lining up with TRBD1. V shed 3 bases, J shed 6 bases, and the junction held 16 bases outside the gene matches. The CDR3 contains 17 residues. Per germline, CDR1 SGHNT and CDR2 YYREEE (reference sequence).

This clone was seen only a few times. The CDR3 spells CATSRNRVTTNEKLFF. In nucleotides, the CDR3 is TGTGCCACCAGCAGAAACAGGGTCACCACTAATGAAAAACTGTTTTTT. The gene calls are TRBV15 and TRBJ1-4, with a possible D match to TRBD1 (6 bases). The CDR3 loop spans 16 amino acids. V gave up 2 bases and J gave up 2 bases, with 12 bases separating them. The germline gives CDR1 LNHNV, CDR2 YYDKDF (reference sequence).

The V and J genes are TRBV11-2 and TRBJ2-2; the match to TRBD2 covers 9 bases. The trim removed 2 bases at V and 7 bases at J, leaving 8 bases unmatched. Germline CDR1 and CDR2: SGHAT and FQNNGV. This CDR3 is 16 amino acids long. The CDR3 here is CASSLQFAGGVGELFF. CDR3 nucleotides: TGTGCCAGCAGCTTACAGTTTGCGGGAGGGGTCGGGGAGCTGTTTTTT.

V usage is TRBV5-1 and J usage is TRBJ2-5, with TRBD1 matching over 8 bases. This CDR3 comprises 16 residues. V lost 4 bases to trimming and J lost 3 bases; unmatched junction nucleotides: 11. Germline V CDR1 and CDR2: SGHRS, YFSETQ. CDR3 in amino acids: CASSEDPTGAEETQYF. The CDR3 DNA follows: TGCGCCAGCAGCGAAGACCCGACAGGGGCTGAAGAGACCCAGTACTTC. Full variable domain (outside the CDR3, taken from reference TRBV5-1 and TRBJ2-5): KAGVTQTPRYLIKTRGQQVTLSCSPISGHRSVSWYQQTPGQGLQFLFEYFSETQRNKGNFPGRFSGRQFSNSRSEMNVSTLELGDSALYLCASSEDPTGAEETQYFGPGTRLLVL.

The rearrangement uses TRBV3-1 (or the pseudogene TRBV3-2) and TRBJ1-1, with D unclear. V lost 4 bases and J lost 1, with 16 bases in between. This CDR3 is built from 16 residues. The germline gives CDR1 LGHDT, CDR2 YNNKEL (reference sequence). The CDR3 bases are TGTGCCAGCAGCCCCGGGGAGGGTTTGAGGAACACTGAAGCTTTCTTT. Its protein product is CASSPGEGLRNTEAFF.

The chain recombines TRBV4-2 with TRBJ2-3, with no clear D. This CDR3 comprises 15 residues. Trimming cost V 0 bases and J 3 bases, with 10 bases left between them. Germline V lookup: CDR1 LGHNA, CDR2 YNFKEQ. The CDR3 bases are TGTGCCAGCAGCCAAGATCGACGTGTAACAGATACGCAGTATTTT. Protein sequence: CASSQDRRVTDTQYF.

This rearrangement joins TRBV5-1 to TRBJ2-1; 9 bases are shared with TRBD2. The CDR3 covers 15 residues. With 0 bases clipped from V and 4 bases from J, the junction kept 2 bases outside the gene matches. Germline values: CDR1 SGHRS, CDR2 YFSETQ. In DNA form, the CDR3 reads TGCGCCAGCAGCTTGGGACTAGCGGCGTACAATGAGCAGTTCTTC. It specifies CASSLGLAAYNEQFF.

The chain uses TRBV7-2 and TRBJ1-4; unclear D gene. The CDR3 has 17 residues. Germline values: CDR1 SGHTA, CDR2 FQGNSA. Trimming pared 2 bases from V and 0 bases from J, leaving 13 bases between. CDR3: CASSLNEELATNEKLFF. The CDR3 DNA reads TGTGCCAGCAGCTTAAACGAAGAATTGGCAACTAATGAAAAACTGTTTTTT.